This T cell receptor (beta chain) is from a study of blood T cells in healthy people across ages. Isolation yielded PBMCs, at least 7 million per sample, in every case. The V end was cut by 3 bases, the J end by 2 bases, with 10 bases between. This CDR3 spans 14 amino acids. For the second PCR, which ran for about 6 to 12 cycles, a sample-barcoded 5' primer and a J-beta primer mix were used. MiXCR, applied by TCRdb to the 5' RACE reads, yields one record per CDR3 protein. The sample includes around 780,000 distinct CDR3 sequences, about 26% seen only once; the top ten take roughly 3.1%. The sample was also linked to a second study, of T cells of mothers and their children.

This sequence joins TRBV12-3 or TRBV12-4 and TRBJ1-2, with a tentative D call TRBD1 (6 bases). Sequencing used blood. This TCR was recovered from a boy between 5 and 17 years old in good health. The CDR3 sequence: CASSFQGRNYGYTF. The CDR3 DNA sequence: TGTGCCAGCAGTTTTCAGGGGAGGAACTATGGCTACACCTTC.